These T cell receptor beta chains were read from a single sample in a study of T cell responses to AZD1222 COVID-19 vaccine. Clones were sequenced by immunoSEQ multiplex PCR, and TCRdb holds only the in-frame ones, with some missing. The sample has approximately 200,000 clones, about nine tenths seen once. The starting material was peripheral blood, obtained 28 days after the second AZD1222 dose. The receptor set was obtained from an adult who received the AZD1222 COVID-19 vaccine. CDR3s include the opening cysteine and the closing phenylalanine or tryptophan. A D gene is named only where the DNA matches it firmly. Some rows have no size entry. The others give once, few or many, or a class for an expanded clone.

size | J | V | D | DNA | CDR3
NA | TRBJ1-4 | TRBV7-2 | NA | TGTGCCAGCAGCTTTGGTCCGTTTAATGAAAAACTGTTTTTT | CASSFGPFNEKLFF
NA | TRBJ2-5 | TRBV12-5 | NA | TGTGCTAGTTCGGGCCCTGGGGAGACCCAGTACTTC | CASSGPGETQYF
NA | TRBJ2-4 | TRBV29-1 | TRBD2 | TGCAGCGTTACTTGGGGGGGTTTTCAGTACTTC | CSVTWGGFQYF
NA | TRBJ2-4 | TRBV4-3 | TRBD2 | TGCGCCAGCAGCCAAGATGGAGCGGGGTTTAACATTCAGTACTTC | CASSQDGAGFNIQYF
NA | TRBJ2-1 | TRBV30 | TRBD2 | TGTGCCTGGAGTGGAGGCAGGGAGGGTGAGCAGTTCTTC | CAWSGGREGEQFF
NA | TRBJ1-3 | TRBV6-1 | NA | TGTGCCAGCAGTGAATCAGTTGGGCAGTATACCAACACCATATATTTT | CASSESVGQYTNTIYF
NA | TRBJ2-3 | TRBV24-1 | TRBD1 | TGTGCCACCAGTGATCCCGGACAGGGGCAAAATACGCAGTATTTT | CATSDPGQGQNTQYF
NA | TRBJ1-2 | TRBV6-5 | TRBD1 | TGTGCCAGCAAAGAATATACAGGGGCCTTCTATGGCTACACCTTC | CASKEYTGAFYGYTF
NA | TRBJ1-1 | TRBV2 | NA | TGTGCCAGCAGTGGGCAGGCCAACACTGAAGCTTTCTTT | CASSGQANTEAFF
NA | TRBJ1-1 | TRBV5-1 | TRBD1 | TGCGCCAGCAGCGCCGGGACAGGGGGGATCATGAACACTGAAGCTTTCTTT | CASSAGTGGIMNTEAFF
NA | TRBJ1-5 | TRBV30 | NA | TGTGCCTGGAGCCGGGACACACATCAGCCCCAGCATTTT | CAWSRDTHQPQHF
NA | TRBJ2-2 | TRBV10-3 | TRBD2 | TGTGCCATCAGTAGCGGGGTGAACACCGGGGAGCTGTTTTTT | CAISSGVNTGELFF
NA | TRBJ2-7 | TRBV27 | NA | TGTGCCAGCAGCCGCGGCCCCAACTACGAGCAGTACTTC | CASSRGPNYEQYF
NA | TRBJ1-4 | TRBV7-9 | NA | TGTGCCAGCAGCTTAGGGGTGATTAATGAAAAACTGTTTTTT | CASSLGVINEKLFF
NA | TRBJ2-1 | TRBV14 | TRBD1 | TGTGCCAGCAGCCCAGACAGGGGGCACAATGAGCAGTTCTTC | CASSPDRGHNEQFF
NA | TRBJ2-1 | TRBV4-2 | TRBD2 | TGTGCCAGCAGACATTCTGCGACTAGCGGATACAATGAGCAGTTCTTC | CASRHSATSGYNEQFF
NA | TRBJ2-1 | TRBV7-8 | NA | TGTGCCAGCAGCTTAGGCGGACTCTCCTACAATGAGCAGTTCTTC | CASSLGGLSYNEQFF
NA | TRBJ1-2 | TRBV28 | TRBD1 | TGTGCCAGCAGTCCACTACGTACAGGGGGCCGCTATGGCTACACCTTC | CASSPLRTGGRYGYTF
NA | TRBJ2-7 | TRBV9 | TRBD2 | TGTGCCAGCAGCCTCCTCGGGAGTAGCGGGGTTTACGAGCAGTACTTC | CASSLLGSSGVYEQYF
few | TRBJ1-1 | TRBV29-1 | NA | TGCAGCGTTGGGGAATCAGGGGACACTGAAGCTTTCTTT | CSVGESGDTEAFF
NA | TRBJ2-1 | TRBV18 | NA | TGTGCCAGCTCACCACGGGGAGGTTTGGCGAATGAGCAGTTCTTC | CASSPRGGLANEQFF
NA | TRBJ1-4 | TRBV11-3 | NA | TGTGCCAGCAGCTTAGATAAGGGGGTAAGGGATGAAAAACTGTTTTTT | CASSLDKGVRDEKLFF
NA | TRBJ1-6 | TRBV6-5 | NA | TGTGCCAGCAGCAGGACAGAGTATAATTCACCCCTCCACTTT | CASSRTEYNSPLHF
once | TRBJ2-7 | TRBV6-1 | NA | TGTGCCAGCAGTGAAGGGGTGGTTAGCTCCTACGAGCAGTACTTC | CASSEGVVSSYEQYF
NA | TRBJ2-7 | TRBV9 | NA | TGTGCCAGCAGCGTCGCCGGGACGGCGGAGGGCGAGCAGTACTTC | CASSVAGTAEGEQYF
NA | TRBJ1-1 | TRBV12-1 | NA | TGTGCCAGCACTTACGGCTTGAACACTGAAGCTTTCTTT | CASTYGLNTEAFF
NA | TRBJ2-7 | TRBV5-4 | TRBD1 | TGTGCCAGCAGCACCGCTCCCGGGACAGCCTCCTACGAGCAGTACTTC | CASSTAPGTASYEQYF
NA | TRBJ2-1 | TRBV7-3 | NA | TGTGCCAGCAGTCTTACAGCGTACAATGAGCAGTTCTTC | CASSLTAYNEQFF
NA | TRBJ2-1 | TRBV11-3 | NA | TGTGCCAGCAGCTCAGGGACACAGCAGTTCTTC | CASSSGTQQFF
NA | TRBJ1-1 | TRBV7-9 | NA | TGTGCCAGCAGCTTAGCGAGGGATCTAGCTTTCTTT | CASSLARDLAFF
NA | TRBJ1-3 | TRBV5-6 | TRBD1 | TGTGCCAGCCGATACAGGGGACGAAACACCATATATTTT | CASRYRGRNTIYF
NA | TRBJ1-5 | TRBV19 | NA | TGTGCCAGTAGTAGTATATGGGAAACCAATCAGCCCCAGCATTTT | CASSSIWETNQPQHF
NA | TRBJ1-1 | TRBV28 | NA | TGTGCCAGCAGTTTAGCAGGGTTAGGCACTGAAGCTTTCTTT | CASSLAGLGTEAFF
once | TRBJ2-4 | TRBV6-5 | NA | TGTGCCAGCAGGGCCGATGCCAAAAACATTCAGTACTTC | CASRADAKNIQYF
NA | TRBJ1-1 | TRBV3-1/TRBV3-2 | NA | TGTGCCAGCAGCCAAGAGGGCACTGAAGCTTTCTTT | CASSQEGTEAFF
NA | TRBJ1-1 | TRBV5-4 | TRBD1 | TGTGCCAGCAGTTCGGCAGGGGGCCCGAACACTGAAGCTTTCTTT | CASSSAGGPNTEAFF
NA | TRBJ2-1 | TRBV7-3 | TRBD2 | TGTGCCAGCAGCTTACTGGCGGGAGGGGGAGGTGAGCAGTTCTTC | CASSLLAGGGGEQFF
NA | TRBJ2-7 | TRBV27 | NA | TGTGCCAGCTCAACCTACGGGTTTTCCTACGAGCAGTACTTC | CASSTYGFSYEQYF
NA | TRBJ2-3 | TRBV7-2 | NA | TGTGCCAGCAGCCTGTATCGTGGGGCGGATACGCAGTATTTT | CASSLYRGADTQYF
NA | TRBJ2-1 | TRBV20-1 | NA | TGCAGTGCTCGAAACAATGAGCAGTTCTTC | CSARNNEQFF
NA | TRBJ2-3 | TRBV14 | TRBD2 | TGTGCCAGCAGCCAAGATTTTGCGGTAGCGGGATCCACAGATACGCAGTATTTT | CASSQDFAVAGSTDTQYF
NA | TRBJ1-2 | TRBV7-2 | TRBD1 | TGTGCCAGCAGCCCGCAACAGGGGGGTGGCTACACCTTC | CASSPQQGGGYTF
NA | TRBJ2-7 | TRBV6-5 | NA | TGTGCCAGCAGAGGGGGAGGATTCTACGAGCAGTACTTC | CASRGGGFYEQYF
NA | TRBJ1-5 | TRBV28 | TRBD1 | TGTGCCAGCTGCAGGGGGCCTCAGCCCCAGCATTTT | CASCRGPQPQHF
NA | TRBJ1-2 | TRBV6-5 | TRBD1 | TGTGCCAGCAGGCCCCCCGGGACAGTTTATGGCTACACCTTC | CASRPPGTVYGYTF
NA | TRBJ2-3 | TRBV9 | NA | TGTGCCAGCAGCCCGGTGGTGGGGTTACCATCAGGGGATACGCAGTATTTT | CASSPVVGLPSGDTQYF
NA | TRBJ2-1 | TRBV3-1/TRBV3-2 | NA | TGTGCCAGCAGCCTCCTAGGTTACAATGAGCAGTTCTTC | CASSLLGYNEQFF
NA | TRBJ2-2 | TRBV5-4 | NA | TGTGCCAGCAGCATCTCAGGGACGCCCAGCGGGGAGCTGTTTTTT | CASSISGTPSGELFF
NA | TRBJ2-3 | TRBV27 | TRBD2 | TGTGCCAGCAGTTCATATAGGACTAGCGGGGGCCAGATTACCTCAGATACGCAGTATTTT | CASSSYRTSGGQITSDTQYF
once | TRBJ2-1 | TRBV11-2 | TRBD2 | TGTGCCAGCAGCTTACAGACTAGCGGGATGAATGAGCAGTTCTTC | CASSLQTSGMNEQFF
NA | TRBJ1-2 | TRBV7-2 | NA | TGTGCCAGCAGCCCCGGGGGGGCCGCTAACTATGGCTACACCTTC | CASSPGGAANYGYTF
NA | TRBJ2-7 | TRBV2 | TRBD2 | TGTGCCAGCAGTGGGGGCCTAGCGGGCCGAGCTTACGAGCAGTACTTC | CASSGGLAGRAYEQYF
NA | TRBJ2-1 | TRBV11-3 | TRBD1 | TGTGCCAGCAGCGGGACAGGGGGCATCAATGAGCAGTTCTTC | CASSGTGGINEQFF
NA | TRBJ1-5 | TRBV6-1 | NA | TGTGCCAGCAGTGAAGCGGACGACAGGACCCAGCATTTT | CASSEADDRTQHF
NA | TRBJ2-1 | TRBV10-1 | NA | TGCGCCAGCAGGGGGACTCAGCAGGTGGATGAGCAGTTCTTC | CASRGTQQVDEQFF